This TCR beta chain was sequenced for a study of cytotoxic CD8 clonotypes in ibrutinib-treated CLL. Findings of the study overall: Public clonotypes were seen rarely and were contracted or stable on treatment. Sampling times (in sustained-remission versus progressing patients) were not the same.

A 1 in 200,000 to 1 in 1 million T cell depth was the sequencing target. Generated by immunoSEQ multiplex PCR, the TCRdb table keeps only in-frame clones and is missing some. This sample has around 97,000 clones, with more than 75% found just once. Trimming pared 1 base from V and 7 bases from J, leaving 5 bases between. Germline-derived CDR1 and CDR2 are SGHRS and YFSETQ. This CDR3 has 12 residues. On this clone: The antigen remains unidentified.

The input for sequencing was PBMCs, taken after 12 months of ibrutinib treatment. The genes are TRBV5-1 and TRBJ2-2, with D unclear. The receptor was derived from a human donor with chronic lymphocytic leukemia. The CDR3 loop reads CASSLTSGELFF. DNA for the CDR3: TGCGCCAGCAGCTTGACCAGCGGGGAGCTGTTTTTT.